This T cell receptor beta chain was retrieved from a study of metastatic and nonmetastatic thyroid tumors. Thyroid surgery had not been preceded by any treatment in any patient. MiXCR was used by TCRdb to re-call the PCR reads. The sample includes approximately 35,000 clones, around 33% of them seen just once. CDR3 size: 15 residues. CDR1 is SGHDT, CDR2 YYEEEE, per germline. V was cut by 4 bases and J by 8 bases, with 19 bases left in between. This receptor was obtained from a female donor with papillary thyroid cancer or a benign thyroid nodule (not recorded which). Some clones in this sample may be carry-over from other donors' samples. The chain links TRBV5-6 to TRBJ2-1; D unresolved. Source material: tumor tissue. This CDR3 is CASSRWPRAVDEQFF. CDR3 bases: TGTGCCAGCAGCCGCTGGCCCCGGGCGGTCGATGAGCAGTTCTTC.